Each of the 28 T cell receptor beta chains below was sequenced from the same sample in a study of graft-versus-host responses after intestinal transplantation. Method: immunoSEQ multiplex PCR; TCRdb's copy keeps in-frame clones and lacks some. The table records roughly 53,000 clones, more than 80% of them present only once. The material sequenced was PBMCs, taken approximately 660 days after intestinal transplant. The receptors were sampled from a human patient who received an intestinal transplant, so some T cells may come from the graft donor.

This clone is a singleton in its sample. This rearrangement joins TRBV5-1 to TRBJ2-3, with a tentative D call TRBD2 (6 bases). The CDR3 is made up of 15 amino acids. The V gene lost 0 bases and the J gene lost 2 bases, with 10 bases spanning the gap. Per the germline V gene, CDR1 is SGHRS and CDR2 is YFSETQ. The CDR3 is CASSLDGGYTDTQYF. DNA for the CDR3: TGCGCCAGCAGCTTGGATGGGGGGTACACAGATACGCAGTATTTT.

V usage is TRBV5-4 and J usage is TRBJ2-7; D perhaps matches TRBD1 (5 bases). The CDR3 consists of 14 residues. Germline CDR1 is SGHNT and CDR2 is YYREEE (reference sequence). Trimming took 3 bases from V and 3 from J, leaving 13 bases between them. CDR3 loop: CASSWGGADYEQYF. CDR3 DNA: TGTGCCAGCAGCTGGGGTGGGGCAGACTACGAGCAGTACTTC.

The genes are TRBV5-1 and TRBJ2-7; D is undetermined. The CDR3 extends over 15 amino acids. V was clipped by 3 bases and J by 2 bases, with 15 bases between them. From germline, CDR1 is SGHRS and CDR2 YFSETQ. CDR3 region: CASSSITGLPYEQYF. The CDR3, as DNA: TGCGCCAGCAGCTCTATAACGGGCCTTCCCTACGAGCAGTACTTC.

The chain links TRBV30 to TRBJ2-2, with D uncertain. The CDR3 covers 12 residues. CDR1 and CDR2 from the germline V gene are GTSNPN and SVGIG (reference sequence). V lost 3 bases to trimming and J lost 7 bases, with 9 bases between them. The CDR3 DNA sequence: TGTGCCTGGAGAAAGGAGATCGGGGAGCTGTTTTTT. Translation: CAWRKEIGELFF.

Only one count was recorded for this clone. The genes are TRBV5-4 and TRBJ1-5; D is perhaps TRBD1 (5 bases). CDR1 is SGHNT and CDR2 is YYREEE in the germline V gene (reference sequence). V gave up 4 bases and J gave up 5 bases, with 22 bases separating them. The CDR3 runs 17 residues. The CDR3 nucleotides read TGTGCCAGCAGCACCTCCCCAGGGTTTTCCGGGGATCAGCCCCAGCATTTT. This codes for CASSTSPGFSGDQPQHF.

The chain uses TRBV5-4 and TRBJ2-7; the D gene could be TRBD1 or TRBD2 (7 bases each). Germline CDR1 reads SGHNT; CDR2 reads YYREEE (reference sequence). V lost 2 bases to trimming and J lost 4 bases, with 10 bases between them. The CDR3 is 13 residues long. The CDR3 nucleotides are TGTGCCAGCAGCTTCAGGGGGGGGTACGAGCAGTACTTC. It codes for CASSFRGGYEQYF.

V usage is TRBV7-8 and J usage is TRBJ1-2; D gene unclear. Trimming shortened V by 1 base and J by 7 bases, and 16 bases separated the two germline ends. In germline, CDR1 is SGHVS, CDR2 FQNEAQ. The CDR3 has 15 amino acids. The CDR3 coding sequence is TGTGCCAGCAGCTTAGTGCGGGCCCCCGCAGGTGGCTACACCTTC. Its protein product is CASSLVRAPAGGYTF.

J is TRBJ1-4 and V is TRBV14; 8 positions agree with TRBD1. CDR3 length: 16 residues. J gave up 4 bases and V 1 base, and 5 bases lay outside the gene matches. The germline gives CDR1 SGHDN, CDR2 FVKESK. CDR3 DNA: TGTGCCAGCAGCCAAGTGAACAGGGGGATTAATGAAAAACTGTTTTTT. As protein: CASSQVNRGINEKLFF. The complete variable domain, with remaining parts taken from reference TRBV14 and TRBJ1-4, reads EAGVTQFPSHSVIEKGQTVTLRCDPISGHDNLYWYRRVMGKEIKFLLHFVKESKQDESGMPNNRFLAERTGGTYSTLKVQPAELEDSGVYFCASSQVNRGINEKLFFGSGTQLSVL.

This chain links TRBV27 with TRBJ1-5; a weak D match, TRBD1 (6 bases). Germline V gene lookup returns CDR1 MNHEY and CDR2 SMNVEV (reference sequence). Trimming removed 3 bases at V and 1 base at J, with 10 bases between. This CDR3 has 15 amino acids. CDR3 residues: CASSFLGQSNQPQHF. The CDR3 coding sequence is TGTGCCAGCAGTTTTTTAGGACAGAGCAATCAGCCCCAGCATTTT.

The J gene is TRBJ1-2, the V gene TRBV6-1; TRBD1 matches 12 bases. V lost 2 bases to trimming and J lost 1 base; unmatched junction nucleotides: 5. The CDR3 has 17 amino acids. CDR1 is MNHNS, CDR2 SASEGT, per germline. CDR3 loop: CASSEPGQGALNYGYTF. The CDR3, as DNA: TGTGCCAGCAGTGAACCGGGACAGGGGGCCCTTAACTATGGCTACACCTTC.

The CDR3 sequence is CASSPIARSSYNEQFF. The CDR3 DNA reads as TGTGCCAGCAGCCCGATCGCGAGGAGCTCCTACAATGAGCAGTTCTTC. V gene TRBV5-4 combines with J gene TRBJ2-1; no firm D call. Germline-derived CDR1 and CDR2 are SGHNT and YYREEE (reference sequence). The CDR3 length is 16 residues. The V end lost 4 bases, the J end lost 0 bases, and 14 bases lay between the germline ends.

For this clone: One end of the junction varies from germline; a read error may be responsible. The genes are TRBV18 and TRBJ1-5; TRBD1 matches 8 bases. Germline loops: CDR1 KGHSH, CDR2 LQKENI. This CDR3 contains 16 residues. The CDR3 spells CASSPPGQGNNQPQHF. In nucleotides, the CDR3 is TGTGCCAGCTCGCCACCCGGACAGGGAAACAATCAGCCCCAGCATTTT.

This clone has more than one count but fewer than ten. The V call is TRBV2, the J call TRBJ1-6; 9 nucleotides agree with TRBD1. The CDR3 spans 13 residues. V trimming: 8 bases; J trimming: 7 bases; junction bases outside the gene matches: 3. Looked up from germline, CDR1 is SNHLY and CDR2 is FYNNEI. The CDR3 coding sequence is TGTGCCAGCGGACAGGGGATAAATTCACCCCTCCACTTT. This encodes CASGQGINSPLHF.

The chain is built from TRBV5-8 and TRBJ1-3, with a possible D match to TRBD1 (5 bases). V was trimmed by 4 bases and J by 5 bases, leaving 16 bases between them. From germline, CDR1 is SGHTS and CDR2 YDEGEE. The CDR3 spans 15 residues. The CDR3 DNA reads TGTGCCAGCAGCACCAGGAGACAGCTGCGAAACACCATATATTTT. Its translation is CASSTRRQLRNTIYF.

Here the CDR3 reads CSFGGGTDTQYF. The CDR3 DNA reads as TGCAGCTTCGGGGGGGGTACAGATACGCAGTATTTT. V usage is TRBV29-1 and J usage is TRBJ2-3, with TRBD2 matching 8 bases. From germline, CDR1 is SQVTM and CDR2 ANQGSEA. J gave up 3 bases and V 8 bases, and 4 bases lay outside the gene matches. The CDR3 length is 12 residues.

The chain combines TRBV5-4 with TRBJ2-5, with 13 bases aligning to TRBD2. The V and J ends lost 3 bases and 3 bases, in that order; junction bases with no gene match: 5. CDR1 is SGHNT and CDR2 is YYREEE in the germline V gene (reference sequence). This CDR3 has 16 amino acids. DNA of the CDR3: TGTGCCAGCAGCTACGGGACTAGCGGGGTAAAAGAGACCCAGTACTTC. This encodes CASSYGTSGVKETQYF.

This chain connects TRBV4-1 to TRBJ2-3, with 7 bases that match TRBD1. This CDR3 region has 16 residues. V lost 4 bases to trimming and J lost 1 base; unmatched junction nucleotides: 8. CDR1 is MGHRA and CDR2 is YSYEKL in the germline V gene. The CDR3 DNA reads TGCGCCAGCAGCCGCCTGACAGGGAGCGGCACAGATACGCAGTATTTT. Protein sequence: CASSRLTGSGTDTQYF.

This chain links TRBV7-9 with TRBJ2-3; 8 nucleotides match TRBD2. The ends lost 5 bases at V and 5 bases at J; junction bases unmatched: 12. Germline CDR1 and CDR2: SEHNR and FQNEAQ (reference sequence). The CDR3 consists of 16 residues. The chain's CDR3 is CASSPRGGGRGDTQYF. The CDR3 nucleotides read TGTGCCAGCAGCCCCCGGGGCGGGGGGCGGGGAGATACGCAGTATTTT.

The chain combines TRBV6-5 with TRBJ2-3; D is perhaps TRBD1 or TRBD2 (5 bases each). V lost 2 bases and J lost 4, with 7 bases in between. The germline CDR1 and CDR2 sequences are MNHEY and SVGAGI. The CDR3 extends over 13 amino acids. CDR3 loop: CASSYGGPDTQYF. CDR3 bases: TGTGCCAGCAGTTACGGGGGACCAGATACGCAGTATTTT.

The J gene is TRBJ1-1, the V gene TRBV4-1, with TRBD1 identical over 7 bases. The germline gives CDR1 MGHRA, CDR2 YSYEKL. After removal of 7 bases from V and 7 bases from J, the junction contained 15 bases not matched to a gene. This CDR3 is 15 amino acids long. The CDR3 nucleotides are TGCGCCAGCACCACGGAGGGGACAGCTCCTATTGAAGCTTTCTTT. Translation: CASTTEGTAPIEAFF.

The V and J genes are TRBV19 and TRBJ1-2, with TRBD1 matching 7 bases. Germline V gives CDR1 LNHDA, CDR2 SQIVND (reference sequence). V lost 3 bases to trimming and J lost 3 bases; unmatched junction nucleotides: 1. The CDR3 runs to 13 residues. The CDR3 sequence is CASSIDRDYGYTF. The CDR3, as DNA: TGTGCCAGTAGTATCGACAGGGACTATGGCTACACCTTC.

This clone occurred once. The chain uses TRBV9 and TRBJ1-3; D is undetermined. The CDR3 is 12 amino acids. Trimming removed 3 bases from V and 2 bases from J, with 3 bases in between. Per the germline V gene, CDR1 is SGDLS and CDR2 is YYNGEE. The CDR3 spells CASSATGNTIYF. DNA for the CDR3: TGTGCCAGCAGCGCAACTGGAAACACCATATATTTT.

V gene TRBV11-2 combines with J gene TRBJ2-1, with D uncertain. Germline V gene lookup returns CDR1 SGHAT and CDR2 FQNNGV. The V gene lost 3 bases and the J gene lost 6 bases, with 6 bases spanning the gap. The CDR3 runs to 12 residues. The CDR3 loop is CASSFLGNEQFF. The CDR3 nucleotides read TGTGCCAGCAGCTTCCTAGGCAATGAGCAGTTCTTC.

The chain employs TRBV12-5 and TRBJ1-2; D not certain. Looked up from germline, CDR1 is LGHNT and CDR2 is FRNRAP. V was clipped by 4 bases and J by 4 bases, with 13 bases between them. CDR3 length: 14 residues. The CDR3 bases are TGTGCTAGTGGTTCGGTAGGCAGCGGCTATGGCTACACCTTC. Translated, it gives CASGSVGSGYGYTF.

The V gene is TRBV5-1, the J gene TRBJ2-4; 13 bases are shared with TRBD2. The CDR3 has 16 amino acids. The V gene end was trimmed by 4 bases and the J gene end by 4 bases; junction bases not matched to a gene: 5. CDR1 and CDR2 from the germline V gene are SGHRS and YFSETQ. The CDR3 nucleotides read TGCGCCAGCAGCCAGAGGACTAGCGGGGGAAAAAACATTCAGTACTTC. This sequence encodes CASSQRTSGGKNIQYF.

J is TRBJ2-5 and V is TRBV6-1, with 7 bases that match TRBD1. The J call may be incorrect, as the DNA end agrees better with TRBJ2-7. CDR3 size: 13 residues. Germline CDR1 and CDR2: MNHNS and SASEGT. CDR3 loop: CASSGTVSYEQYF. The CDR3 region has the DNA TGTGCCAGCTCCGGGACAGTTTCCTACGAGCAGTACTTC.

The chain has TRBV5-6 and TRBJ1-4; no clear D gene. Germline loops: CDR1 SGHDT, CDR2 YYEEEE. The CDR3 consists of 15 residues. Trimming took off 2 bases at V and 8 bases at J, with 16 bases between the two ends. The CDR3 nucleotides are TGTGCCAGCAGCTTCTCAAGGTTAAGAGGGGAAAAACTGTTTTTT. As protein: CASSFSRLRGEKLFF.

The chain uses TRBV6-5 and TRBJ2-1; D is unresolved. The germline CDR1 and CDR2 sequences are MNHEY and SVGAGI. Trimming left V 0 bases short and J 7 bases short, with 10 bases between. CDR3 length: 14 amino acids. The CDR3 region has the DNA TGTGCCAGCAGTTACTCTTTTGCGCGGAATGAGCAGTTCTTC. This gives the protein CASSYSFARNEQFF.